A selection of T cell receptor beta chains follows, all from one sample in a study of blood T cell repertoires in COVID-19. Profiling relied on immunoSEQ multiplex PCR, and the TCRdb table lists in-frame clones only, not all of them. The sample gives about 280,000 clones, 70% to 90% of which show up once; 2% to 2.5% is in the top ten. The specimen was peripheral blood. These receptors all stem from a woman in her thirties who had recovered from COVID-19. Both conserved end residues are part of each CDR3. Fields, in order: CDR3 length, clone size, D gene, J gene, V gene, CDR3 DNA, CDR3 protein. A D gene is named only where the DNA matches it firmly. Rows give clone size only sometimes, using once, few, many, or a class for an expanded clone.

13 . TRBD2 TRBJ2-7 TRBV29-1 TGCAGCGTTTGGGGGGGTCTCGGCTACGAGCAGTACTTC CSVWGGLGYEQYF
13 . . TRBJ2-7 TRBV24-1 TGTGCCACCAGTGATAAAGAACACTACGAGCAGTACTTC CATSDKEHYEQYF
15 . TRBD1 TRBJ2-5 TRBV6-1 TGTGCCAGCAGCCTTACCCCGGGACAGAGGGAGACCCAGTACTTC CASSLTPGQRETQYF
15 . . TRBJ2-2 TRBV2 TGTGCCAGCCTTAGGACATACCTTAACACCGGGGAGCTGTTTTTT CASLRTYLNTGELFF
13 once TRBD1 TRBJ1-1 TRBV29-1 TGCAGCGTTGGGGACAGGGTGAACACTGAAGCTTTCTTT CSVGDRVNTEAFF
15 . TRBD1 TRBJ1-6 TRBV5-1 TGCGCCAGCAGCCCCGACTCGACAGGGTCTACCCCCCTCCACTTT CASSPDSTGSTPLHF
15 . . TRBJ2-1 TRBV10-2 TGCGCCAGCAGTGAGAGGGTGGGAGAGAGGAATGAGCAGTTCTTC CASSERVGERNEQFF
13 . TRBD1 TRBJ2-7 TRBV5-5 TGTGCCAGCAGCTTGGACAGGGGGTTCGAGCAGTACTTC CASSLDRGFEQYF
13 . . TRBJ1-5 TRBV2 TGTGCCAGCAGTGGAGAGAGCAATCAGCCCCAGCATTTT CASSGESNQPQHF
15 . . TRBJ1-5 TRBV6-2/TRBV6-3 TGTGCCAGCAGTTACTCTACAGACGGCAATCAGCCCCAGCATTTT CASSYSTDGNQPQHF
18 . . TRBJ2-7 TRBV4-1 TGCGCCAGCAGCCAAGAGAGTATTGGCGGGGGCCCCTCCTACGAGCAGTACTTC CASSQESIGGGPSYEQYF
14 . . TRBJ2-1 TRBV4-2 TGTGCCAGCAGCCAGTCGACAGAATACGATGAGCAGTTCTTC CASSQSTEYDEQFF
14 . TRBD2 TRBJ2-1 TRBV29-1 TGCAGCGTTGTTGTACAGGCGGGGGACAATGAGCAGTTCTTC CSVVVQAGDNEQFF
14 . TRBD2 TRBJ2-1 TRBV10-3 TGTGCCATCTCCACCGGGACTAAATACAATGAGCAGTTCTTC CAISTGTKYNEQFF
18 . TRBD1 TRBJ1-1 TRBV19 TGTGCCAGTAGTATAGCCCAATCTTGGACAGGGGGGAACACTGAAGCTTTCTTT CASSIAQSWTGGNTEAFF
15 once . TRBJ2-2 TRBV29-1 TGCAGCGTTGAGGCCCCGACAGCCCACACCGGGGAGCTGTTTTTT CSVEAPTAHTGELFF
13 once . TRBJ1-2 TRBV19 TGTGCCAGTAGTCCTGGAGCGGGCTATGGTTACACCTTC CASSPGAGYGYTF
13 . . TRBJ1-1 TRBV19 TGTGCCAGTAGTATGCGGGGGAACACTGAAGCTTTCTTT CASSMRGNTEAFF
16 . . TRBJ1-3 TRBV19 TGTGCCAGTAGCGCCTTTTTGCCAGGGTCTGGAAACACCATATATTTT CASSAFLPGSGNTIYF
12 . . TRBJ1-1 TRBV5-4 TGTGCCAGCAGCTTTTCCGGAGCCGAAGCTTTCTTT CASSFSGAEAFF
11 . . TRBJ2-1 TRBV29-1 TGCAGCGGCGGTAGGGGCAATGAGCAGTTCTTC CSGGRGNEQFF
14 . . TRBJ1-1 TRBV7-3 TGTGCCAGCAGAGTGGACAGTGTGGGCACTGAAGCTTTCTTT CASRVDSVGTEAFF
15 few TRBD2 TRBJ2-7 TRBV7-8 TGTGCCAGCAGCTTAGGGACTAGCGGGAGAAAGGAGCAGTACTTC CASSLGTSGRKEQYF
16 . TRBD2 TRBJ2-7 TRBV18 TGTGCCAGCTCACCACAACTAGCGGGAGGAAACTACGAGCAGTACTTC CASSPQLAGGNYEQYF
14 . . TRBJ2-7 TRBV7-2 TGTGCCAGCAGCCCAGACCCCCAGGGCTTTGAGCAGTACTTC CASSPDPQGFEQYF
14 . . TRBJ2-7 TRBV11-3 TGTGCCAGCAGCTTAGGATCGACAGCCTACGAGCAGTACTTC CASSLGSTAYEQYF
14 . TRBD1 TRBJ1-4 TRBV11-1 TGTGCCAGCAGCCTGGGACAGACGAATGAAAAACTGTTTTTT CASSLGQTNEKLFF
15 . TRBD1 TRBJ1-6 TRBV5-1 TGCGCCAGCAGCCCCGGGACAGGCCTTAATTCACCCCTCCACTTT CASSPGTGLNSPLHF
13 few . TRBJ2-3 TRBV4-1 TGCGCCAGCAGCCAAGATATCGGTCTTCCGCAGTATTTT CASSQDIGLPQYF
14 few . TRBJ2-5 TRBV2 TGTGCCAGCAAGGACACAGGGGCGGGGGAGACCCAGTACTTC CASKDTGAGETQYF
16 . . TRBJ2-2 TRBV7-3 TGTGCCAGCAGCTTAATCGTGGCAGACTCCACCGGGGAGCTGTTTTTT CASSLIVADSTGELFF
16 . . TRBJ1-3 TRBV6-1 TGTGCCAGCAGTGAAGCGTGGGGGGGCTCTGGAAACACCATATATTTT CASSEAWGGSGNTIYF
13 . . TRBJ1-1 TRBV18 TGTGCCAGCTCACCTCCAGGAAACACTGAAGCTTTCTTT CASSPPGNTEAFF
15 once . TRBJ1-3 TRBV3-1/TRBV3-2 TGTGCCAGCAGCCAAGAGACAGTAGTTGGAAACACCATATATTTT CASSQETVVGNTIYF
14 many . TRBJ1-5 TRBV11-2 TGTGCCAGCAGCTTAGACGGGGGTGGAAAGCCCCAGCATTTT CASSLDGGGKPQHF
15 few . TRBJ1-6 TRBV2 TGTGCCAGCACCCCGAGGGCAGGTTCCAATTCACCCCTCCACTTT CASTPRAGSNSPLHF
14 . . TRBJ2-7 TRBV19 TGTGCCAGTAGTGTCGACGGGTACTCCTACGAGCAGTACTTC CASSVDGYSYEQYF
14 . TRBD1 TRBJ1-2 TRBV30 TGTGCCTGTCCCCGGGACAGGGGGAACTATGGCTACACCTTC CACPRDRGNYGYTF
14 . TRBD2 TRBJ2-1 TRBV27 TGTGCCAGTCGACTAGCGGGAGTGGGTAATGAGCAGTTCTTC CASRLAGVGNEQFF
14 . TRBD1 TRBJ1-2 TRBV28 TGTGCCAGCAGTTTACAGGGGGGTTGGAATGGCTACACCTTC CASSLQGGWNGYTF
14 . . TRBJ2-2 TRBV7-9 TGTGCCAGCAGCTTAGCGGGCAACACCGGGGAGCTGTTTTTT CASSLAGNTGELFF
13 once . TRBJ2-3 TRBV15 TGTGCCACCAGCAGAGATCCCGCAGATACGCAGTATTTT CATSRDPADTQYF
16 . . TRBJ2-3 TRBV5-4 TGTGCCAGCAGCTTGGGAGGGGGGGAACGCACAGATACGCAGTATTTT CASSLGGGERTDTQYF
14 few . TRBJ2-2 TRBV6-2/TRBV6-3 TGTGCCAGCAGTTACTCTCAGGTATCCGGGGAGCTGTTTTTT CASSYSQVSGELFF
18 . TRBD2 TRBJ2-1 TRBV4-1 TGCGCCAGCAGCCAAGTTGGATCGCGGGGGGGCCAGGCGAGTGAGCAGTTCTTC CASSQVGSRGGQASEQFF
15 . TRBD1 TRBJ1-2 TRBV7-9 TGTGCCAGCAGCTTCCCGGGACAGGGGGCTTCGGGCTACACCTTC CASSFPGQGASGYTF
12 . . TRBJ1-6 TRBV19 TGTGCCAGTAGTATAGGAGATTCACCCCTCCACTTT CASSIGDSPLHF
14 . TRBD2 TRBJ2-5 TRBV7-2 TGTGCCAGCAGTCGTATAGCGGGAGAAGAGACCCAGTACTTC CASSRIAGEETQYF
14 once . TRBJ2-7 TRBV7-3 TGTGCCAGCAGCTTTAGCGCGGGGAACTACGAGCAGTACTTC CASSFSAGNYEQYF
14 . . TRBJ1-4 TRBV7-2 TGTGCCAGCAGCTTTCAGGGTGGCGATGAAAAACTGTTTTTT CASSFQGGDEKLFF
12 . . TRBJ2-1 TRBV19 TGTGCCAGTAGTATTCGGGTTGGTGAGCAGTTCTTC CASSIRVGEQFF
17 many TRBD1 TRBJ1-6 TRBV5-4 TGTGCCAGCAGCGGGACGACAGGGGGCTTAGGGAATTCACCCCTCCACTTT CASSGTTGGLGNSPLHF
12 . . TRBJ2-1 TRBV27 TGTGCCAGCCAGGGTTCCTACAATGAGCAGTTCTTC CASQGSYNEQFF
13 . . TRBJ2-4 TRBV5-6 TGTGCCAGCAGCTCTGGGCCTATGAACATTCAGTACTTC CASSSGPMNIQYF